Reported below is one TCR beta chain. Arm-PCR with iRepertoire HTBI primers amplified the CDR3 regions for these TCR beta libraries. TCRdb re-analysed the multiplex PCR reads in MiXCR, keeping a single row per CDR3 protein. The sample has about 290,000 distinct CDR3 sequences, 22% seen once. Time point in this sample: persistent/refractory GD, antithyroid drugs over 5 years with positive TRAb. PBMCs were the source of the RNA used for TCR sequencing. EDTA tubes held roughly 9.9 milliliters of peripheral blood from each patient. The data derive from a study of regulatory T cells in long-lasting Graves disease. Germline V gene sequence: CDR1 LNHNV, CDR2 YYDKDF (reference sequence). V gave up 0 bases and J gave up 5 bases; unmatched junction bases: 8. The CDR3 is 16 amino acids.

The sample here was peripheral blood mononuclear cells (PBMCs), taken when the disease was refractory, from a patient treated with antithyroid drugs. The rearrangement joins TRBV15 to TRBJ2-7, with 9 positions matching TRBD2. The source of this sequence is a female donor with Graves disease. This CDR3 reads CATSRERREGGDEQYF. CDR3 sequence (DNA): TGTGCCACCAGCAGAGAAAGGCGGGAGGGCGGGGACGAGCAGTACTTC. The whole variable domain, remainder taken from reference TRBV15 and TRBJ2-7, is DAMVIQNPRYQVTQFGKPVTLSCSQTLNHNVMYWYQQKSSQAPKLLFHYYDKDFNNEADTPDNFQSRRPNTSFCFLDIRSPGLGDTAMYLCATSRERREGGDEQYFGPGTRLTVT.